Below, 12 T cell receptor beta chains from the same sample are listed, as sequenced in a study of cytomegalovirus exposure and HLA in healthy donors. The study ran its PCR with 60 Vbeta and 13 Jbeta primers. TCRdb's table, derived via immunoSEQ multiplex PCR, lists solely in-frame clones and lacks some. The sample records approximately 140,000 clones, just over 65% being singletons. Sequencing used PBMCs. Receptors were obtained from a woman in her sixties or seventies in good health and CMV-seronegative.

The rearrangement links TRBV4-2 to TRBJ2-2; TRBD2 matches at 13 bases. The J segment lost 8 bases and the V segment lost 1 base, leaving 7 bases of the junction unmatched. The CDR3 loop spans 17 amino acids. Germline V gene lookup returns CDR1 LGHNA and CDR2 YNFKEQ. CDR3 sequence reads: CASSQVTSGRGIGELFF. The CDR3 DNA sequence: TGTGCCAGCAGCCAAGTTACTAGCGGGAGGGGAATTGGGGAGCTGTTTTTT.

This clone was seen a single time. Other DNA sequences from this sample encode an identical CDR3 as well. J is TRBJ1-6 and V is TRBV6-5; 8 bases align to TRBD1. V lost 6 bases, J lost 10 bases, and 5 bases stayed unmatched. This CDR3 is built from 13 residues. CDR1 and CDR2 from the germline V gene are MNHEY and SVGAGI. The CDR3 DNA reads TGTGCCAGCAGGGGAACAGGGGGATCACCCCTCCACTTT. It specifies CASRGTGGSPLHF.

This clone appeared once. One end of the junction fails to match germline, which may point to a read error. This sequence joins TRBV7-2 and TRBJ2-3; TRBD2 matches at 13 bases. Per germline, CDR1 SGHTA and CDR2 FQGNSA. The CDR3 sequence is 15 residues long. The chain's CDR3 is CASSLARTSGGDSTF. DNA of the CDR3: TGTGCCAGCAGCTTAGCGCGCACTAGCGGGGGGGACTCCACTTTT.

The CDR3 loop reads CASSLASSGSSYNEQFF. CDR3 DNA: TGTGCCAGCAGCTTAGCCTCTAGCGGAAGCTCCTACAATGAGCAGTTCTTC. The chain joins TRBV7-2 to TRBJ2-1, with 7 bases that match TRBD2. Germline V lookup: CDR1 SGHTA, CDR2 FQGNSA. J gave up 0 bases and V 0 bases, and 5 bases lay outside the gene matches. CDR3 length: 17 amino acids.

On this clone itself: The germline gene is not matched at one end of the junction; a read error may be the cause. The chain links TRBV7-2 to TRBJ1-4; D might be TRBD1 (5 bases). The length of the CDR3 is 15 residues. Germline CDR1 reads SGHTA; CDR2 reads FQGNSA. CDR3 nucleotide sequence: TGCGCCAGCAGCTTAACGGGGGCAACTAATGAAAAACTGTTTTTT. This encodes CASSLTGATNEKLFF.

The V gene is TRBV11-3, the J gene TRBJ2-1; 8 bases map to TRBD1. CDR1 is SGHNT and CDR2 is YENEEA in the germline V gene. This CDR3 comprises 15 residues. Trimming cost V 5 bases and J 8 bases; bases outside gene matches: 11. This CDR3 reads CASSPRDRLFHEQFF. CDR3 nucleotides: TGTGCCAGCAGCCCCCGGGACAGGTTGTTCCATGAGCAGTTCTTC.

V and J are TRBV29-1 and TRBJ1-1; D gene ambiguous. The germline V and J ends were trimmed by 1 base and 0 bases, with 9 bases remaining between them. Germline values: CDR1 SQVTM, CDR2 ANQGSEA. The CDR3 sequence is 14 residues long. The CDR3 sequence is CSVEGRTLNTEAFF. The DNA of the CDR3 is TGCAGCGTTGAAGGTCGGACTTTGAACACTGAAGCTTTCTTT. Using reference TRBV29-1 and TRBJ1-1 for the parts outside the CDR3, the full variable domain is SAVISQKPSRDICQRGTSLTIQCQVDSQVTMMFWYRQQPGQSLTLIATANQGSEATYESGFVIDKFPISRPNLTFSTLTVSNMSPEDSSIYLCSVEGRTLNTEAFFGQGTRLTVV.

V usage is TRBV7-2 and J usage is TRBJ2-7; 8 bases are a match to TRBD1. The CDR3 extends over 13 amino acids. V was pared by 5 bases and J by 2 bases, with 2 bases of the junction left unmatched. Germline CDR1 and CDR2: SGHTA and FQGNSA. The chain's CDR3 is CASSGQGTYEQYF. DNA of the CDR3: TGTGCCAGCAGCGGACAGGGAACCTACGAGCAGTACTTC.

The chain is built from TRBV2 and TRBJ2-3, with TRBD2 matching over 10 bases. The V segment lost 10 bases and the J segment 4 bases; nucleotides outside the gene matches: 11. From germline, CDR1 is SNHLY and CDR2 FYNNEI. This CDR3 has 15 amino acids. The CDR3 here is CAIGSKREGSDTQYF. The CDR3 coding sequence is TGTGCCATAGGGTCAAAGCGGGAGGGATCAGATACGCAGTATTTT.

The gene calls are TRBV5-1 and TRBJ2-1; 9 bases fit TRBD1. J was trimmed by 8 bases and V by 4 bases; bases with no gene match: 7. The CDR3 covers 14 residues. Germline CDR1 reads SGHRS; CDR2 reads YFSETQ. CDR3 residues: CASSPGTGFDEQFF. CDR3 nucleotide sequence: TGCGCCAGCAGCCCTGGGACAGGGTTCGATGAGCAGTTCTTC. The complete variable domain, with remaining parts taken from reference TRBV5-1 and TRBJ2-1, reads KAGVTQTPRYLIKTRGQQVTLSCSPISGHRSVSWYQQTPGQGLQFLFEYFSETQRNKGNFPGRFSGRQFSNSRSEMNVSTLELGDSALYLCASSPGTGFDEQFFGPGTRLTVL.

J is TRBJ2-1 and V is TRBV11-3; 9 bases line up with TRBD2. Germline V gene lookup returns CDR1 SGHNT and CDR2 YENEEA. The V gene end was trimmed by 5 bases and the J gene end by 10 bases; junction bases not matched to a gene: 6. CDR3 size: 13 residues. The CDR3 DNA is TGTGCCAGCAGCACTAGCGGGCAAACGGAGCAGTTCTTC. It is translated as CASSTSGQTEQFF.

This clone was counted between two and nine times. CDR3 region: CASSYGTYSNQPQHF. CDR3 sequence (DNA): TGTGCCAGCAGTTACGGGACATATAGCAATCAGCCCCAGCATTTT. The J gene is TRBJ1-5, the V gene TRBV28; tentative D call: TRBD1 (6 bases). This CDR3 contains 15 residues. Germline values: CDR1 MDHEN, CDR2 SYDVKM. V lost 4 bases, J lost 0 bases, and 10 bases lay in between.